This passage covers 32 T cell receptor beta chains from one sample sequenced in a study of control samples from healthy donors and cancer patients. The table came from immunoSEQ multiplex PCR; TCRdb's copy has only in-frame clones and leaves some out. The sample includes 75,000 to 100,000 clones, 70% to 90% of them seen just once. The material sequenced was blood. The receptors were sampled from a woman aged 45 to 65 in good health.

This chain links TRBV19 with TRBJ1-5; D is perhaps TRBD1 (5 bases). From germline, CDR1 is LNHDA and CDR2 SQIVND (reference sequence). The V gene lost 5 bases and the J gene lost 0 bases, with 20 bases spanning the gap. This CDR3 is built from 18 residues. Here the CDR3 DNA reads TGTGCCAGTAGTCCCGCGGGGGGTGTCGGATATAGCAATCAGCCCCAGCATTTT. Encoded protein: CASSPAGGVGYSNQPQHF. Based on the CDR3 plus reference TRBV19 and TRBJ1-5, the full variable domain is DGGITQSPKYLFRKEGQNVTLSCEQNLNHDAMYWYRQDPGQGLRLIYYSQIVNDFQKGDIAEGYSVSREKKESFPLTVTSAQKNPTAFYLCASSPAGGVGYSNQPQHFGDGTRLSIL.

The V call is TRBV29-1, the J call TRBJ1-6, with 7 positions matching TRBD1. The CDR3 spans 13 residues. Germline CDR1 reads SQVTM; CDR2 reads ANQGSEA. V shed 6 bases, J shed 7 bases, and the junction held 6 bases outside the gene matches. The CDR3 is CSVGDRLNSPLHF. DNA for the CDR3: TGCAGCGTGGGGGACAGACTAAATTCACCCCTCCACTTT.

This clone came up once. The genes are TRBV27 and TRBJ2-7, with TRBD2 as a possible D gene (5 bases). Germline CDR1 and CDR2: MNHEY and SMNVEV (reference sequence). V was pared by 11 bases and J by 4 bases, with 6 bases between. CDR3 length: 9 amino acids. In DNA form, the CDR3 reads TGTGCCGCGGGTTACGAGCAGTACTTC. Its translation: CAAGYEQYF.

This clone was counted a single time. The chain is built from TRBV5-6 and TRBJ2-2, with D uncertain. The CDR3 spans 15 residues. Germline V gene lookup returns CDR1 SGHDT and CDR2 YYEEEE. V gave up 0 bases and J gave up 8 bases, with 14 bases separating them. CDR3 region: CASSLAGFGTGELFF. The CDR3 DNA is TGTGCCAGCAGCTTGGCCGGTTTCGGAACTGGGGAGCTGTTTTTT.

The chain couples TRBV14 to TRBJ1-2; 10 positions agree with TRBD1. With V trimmed by 3 bases and J by 5 bases, 12 bases remained unmatched. CDR3 size: 17 residues. Germline-derived CDR1 and CDR2 are SGHDN and FVKESK. CDR3 DNA: TGTGCCAGCAGCCACTGGTTCCCGGGACAGGGGTATTATGGCTACACCTTC. Amino acid sequence: CASSHWFPGQGYYGYTF.

J is TRBJ1-1 and V is TRBV4-1, with 7 bases lining up with TRBD1. The CDR3 is made up of 15 amino acids. V shed 4 bases and J 0 bases; nucleotides not matched to a gene: 5. Germline V gene lookup returns CDR1 MGHRA and CDR2 YSYEKL. The CDR3 is CASSRKTGMNTEAFF. The CDR3 nucleotides read TGCGCCAGCAGCCGCAAGACAGGGATGAACACTGAAGCTTTCTTT.

This chain uses TRBV4-2 with TRBJ2-5; no reliable D call. Trimming cost V 0 bases and J 5 bases, with 13 bases left between them. This CDR3 contains 15 residues. The germline CDR1 and CDR2 sequences are LGHNA and YNFKEQ. The CDR3 region is CASSQELSSWETQYF. The CDR3, as DNA: TGTGCCAGCAGCCAAGAACTAAGTTCGTGGGAGACCCAGTACTTC.

The V gene is TRBV28, the J gene TRBJ1-2, with D possibly being TRBD1 (5 bases). The CDR3 contains 15 residues. Per germline, CDR1 MDHEN and CDR2 SYDVKM. Trimming removed 7 bases at V and 8 bases at J, with 23 bases between. The CDR3 reads CASNPHGGFYGGYTF. The CDR3 coding sequence is TGTGCCAGCAACCCTCACGGGGGGTTCTATGGAGGCTACACCTTC.

The CDR3 loop reads CASSYVRGTSEAFF. The CDR3 coding sequence is TGTGCCAGCAGTTACGTCCGGGGTACCTCTGAAGCTTTCTTT. The chain uses TRBV6-5 and TRBJ1-1; no clear D. The germline CDR1 and CDR2 sequences are MNHEY and SVGAGI. Deletions cut 2 bases from V and 6 bases from J, with 13 bases between. The CDR3 runs to 14 residues.

V and J are TRBV15 and TRBJ1-5, with D perhaps TRBD1 (5 bases). The CDR3 sequence is 17 residues long. Germline CDR1 LNHNV, CDR2 YYDKDF (reference sequence). The V gene lost 0 bases and the J gene lost 3 bases, with 15 bases spanning the gap. The CDR3 DNA follows: TGTGCCACCAGCAGAGATGGGGGACCCTTCTCCAATCAGCCCCAGCATTTT. Translation gives CATSRDGGPFSNQPQHF. Drawing the rest from reference TRBV15 and TRBJ1-5, the complete variable domain is DAMVIQNPRYQVTQFGKPVTLSCSQTLNHNVMYWYQQKSSQAPKLLFHYYDKDFNNEADTPDNFQSRRPNTSFCFLDIRSPGLGDTAMYLCATSRDGGPFSNQPQHFGDGTRLSIL.

The rearrangement links TRBV2 to TRBJ1-2, with unresolved D. CDR1 SNHLY and CDR2 FYNNEI come from the germline V gene. The CDR3 has 11 residues. V lost 6 bases, J lost 5 bases, and 7 bases lay in between. The CDR3 DNA follows: TGTGCCAGCAGCACAGAGTATGGCTACACCTTC. Translating gives CASSTEYGYTF.

The CDR3 reads CSAGKRNEQYF. The CDR3 nucleotides are TGCAGTGCCGGTAAACGGAACGAGCAGTACTTC. The V gene is TRBV20-1, the J gene TRBJ2-7; D call uncertain. Germline V CDR1 and CDR2: DFQATT, SNEGSKA (reference sequence). The CDR3 covers 11 residues. With 6 bases removed from V and 5 bases from J, the gap between germline ends came to 11 bases.

The V call is TRBV19, the J call TRBJ1-2; the D gene is possibly TRBD1 (6 bases). The CDR3 runs 15 residues. Germline CDR1 reads LNHDA; CDR2 reads SQIVND (reference sequence). V shed 7 bases and J shed 4 bases, with 19 bases lying between them. The CDR3 spells CASTPSQGNSYGYTF. In DNA, the CDR3 is TGTGCCAGTACCCCCTCCCAGGGGAACTCCTATGGCTACACCTTC.

The table lists this clone with a count of one. The V gene is TRBV5-1, the J gene TRBJ2-7; 11 positions match TRBD2. This CDR3 has 16 residues. Germline assignment: CDR1 SGHRS and CDR2 YFSETQ. V shed 0 bases and J 3 bases; nucleotides not matched to a gene: 5. The CDR3: CASSLVTGTSGYEQYF. For the CDR3, the DNA is TGCGCCAGCAGCTTGGTGACCGGGACTAGCGGCTACGAGCAGTACTTC.

The CDR3 sequence: CASSPRVRTGGSPDEQYF. As DNA, the CDR3 is TGTGCCAGCTCACCGCGGGTTAGGACAGGGGGCTCGCCGGACGAGCAGTACTTC. The chain carries TRBV18 and TRBJ2-7; 11 nucleotides align to TRBD1. Trimming took 3 bases from V and 5 from J; bases not matched to a gene: 15. CDR3 length: 18 amino acids. Per germline, CDR1 KGHSH and CDR2 LQKENI.

The chain combines TRBV9 with TRBJ2-7; 9 bases fit TRBD2. J lost 0 bases, V lost 3 bases, and 13 bases had no gene match. The CDR3 runs 18 residues. Looked up from germline, CDR1 is SGDLS and CDR2 is YYNGEE. Written as DNA, the CDR3 is TGTGCCAGCAGCGCTAACCCGATTTTTAGCGGGAGCTCCTACGAGCAGTACTTC. As protein: CASSANPIFSGSSYEQYF.

The J gene is TRBJ1-2, the V gene TRBV7-9; D remains unclear. Germline CDR1 and CDR2: SEHNR and FQNEAQ (reference sequence). V lost 7 bases and J lost 4, with 25 bases in between. The CDR3 loop spans 17 amino acids. CDR3 protein: CASTPPGLREIRYGYTF. CDR3 DNA: TGTGCCAGCACGCCCCCGGGCCTAAGGGAGATCCGCTATGGCTACACCTTC.

This clone was seen once. V and J are TRBV3-1 (or the pseudogene TRBV3-2) and TRBJ2-2; D is unclear. This CDR3 spans 14 amino acids. The germline gives CDR1 LGHDT, CDR2 YNNKEL (reference sequence). Trimming cost V 1 base and J 6 bases, with 9 bases left between them. The DNA for the CDR3 is TGTGCCAGCAGCCAAGTATGGAGAGCCGGGGAGCTGTTTTTT. Translating gives CASSQVWRAGELFF.

This clone appeared a single time. The chain is built from TRBV4-3 and TRBJ2-3; D possibly corresponds to TRBD2 (6 bases). Germline V gene lookup returns CDR1 LGHNA and CDR2 YSLEER. The CDR3 spans 17 residues. V was pared by 0 bases and J by 2 bases, with 15 bases between. CDR3 sequence: CASSQDHGSGVTDTQYF. CDR3 nucleotides: TGCGCCAGCAGCCAAGATCACGGTAGCGGCGTCACAGATACGCAGTATTTT.

The gene calls are TRBV3-1 (or the pseudogene TRBV3-2) and TRBJ2-2; 11 bases agree with TRBD2. V lost 1 base to trimming and J lost 7 bases; unmatched junction nucleotides: 5. Per the germline V gene, CDR1 is LGHDT and CDR2 is YNNKEL (reference sequence). This CDR3 contains 16 residues. The DNA of the CDR3 is TGTGCCAGCAGCCAAGGGCTAGCGGGGGGAGGCGGGGAGCTGTTTTTT. Its translation: CASSQGLAGGGGELFF.

This rearrangement joins TRBV2 to TRBJ2-2; no reliable D call. Germline CDR1 is SNHLY and CDR2 is FYNNEI. V lost 5 bases, J lost 5 bases, and 9 bases lay in between. This CDR3 is built from 13 residues. The CDR3 DNA sequence: TGTGCCAGCAGTAAGGACGGGACCGGGGAGCTGTTTTTT. Protein sequence: CASSKDGTGELFF.

This chain connects TRBV7-6 to TRBJ1-2; 7 nucleotides agree with TRBD1. The germline V gene encodes CDR1 SGHVS and CDR2 FNYEAQ. This CDR3 comprises 14 residues. V shed 5 bases, J shed 4 bases, and the junction held 7 bases outside the gene matches. CDR3 sequence reads: CASSPGTATYGYTF. CDR3 nucleotide sequence: TGTGCCAGCAGCCCCGGGACAGCCACCTATGGCTACACCTTC.

V gene TRBV5-1 combines with J gene TRBJ1-1, with D perhaps matching TRBD1 (5 bases). This CDR3 has 13 residues. Germline V CDR1 and CDR2: SGHRS, YFSETQ. Trimming removed 4 bases at V and 0 bases at J, with 7 bases between. DNA of the CDR3: TGCGCCAGCAGCGCACAGGTGAACACTGAAGCTTTCTTT. The encoded protein is CASSAQVNTEAFF.

The rearrangement links TRBV11-2 to TRBJ2-7, with 7 nucleotides matching TRBD2. The CDR3 has 16 residues. The trim removed 2 bases at V and 1 base at J, leaving 8 bases unmatched. The V gene's germline CDR1 is SGHAT and CDR2 FQNNGV. The CDR3 region is CASSLFALAASYEQYF. Written as DNA, the CDR3 is TGTGCCAGCAGCTTATTTGCGCTAGCGGCATCCTACGAGCAGTACTTC.

This chain uses TRBV13 with TRBJ2-3; 8 bases are a match to TRBD2. This CDR3 is 16 amino acids long. Trimming at V came to 0 bases and at J to 1 base, leaving 3 bases not matched to a gene. The germline V gene encodes CDR1 PRHDT and CDR2 FYEKMQ (reference sequence). CDR3 DNA: TGTGCCAGCAGCTTAGGGGGTAGCGGGGGCACAGATACGCAGTATTTT. Its translation: CASSLGGSGGTDTQYF.

This chain joins TRBV28 and TRBJ2-5; the D gene is possibly TRBD1 (5 bases). V lost 5 bases and J 0 bases, leaving 13 bases between the germline ends. Per germline, CDR1 MDHEN and CDR2 SYDVKM. The CDR3 is 15 residues long. In nucleotides, the CDR3 is TGTGCCAGCAGTCCACTTTCAGGGAACCAAGAGACCCAGTACTTC. Translating gives CASSPLSGNQETQYF.

This clone was counted between two and nine times. The chain links TRBV19 to TRBJ1-1; 10 nucleotides line up with TRBD1. Germline V lookup: CDR1 LNHDA, CDR2 SQIVND (reference sequence). V trimming: 3 bases; J trimming: 4 bases; junction bases outside the gene matches: 2. CDR3 length: 14 residues. CDR3 nucleotide sequence: TGTGCCAGTAGTATTGACAGGGGGCGCACTGAAGCTTTCTTT. Encoded protein: CASSIDRGRTEAFF.

The chain is built from TRBV5-1 and TRBJ2-5; either TRBD1 or TRBD2 may fit D (5 bases each). Per the germline V gene, CDR1 is SGHRS and CDR2 is YFSETQ. The CDR3 spans 13 residues. Trimming took off 2 bases at V and 7 bases at J, with 12 bases between the two ends. CDR3 sequence: CASSLGTEGTQYF. The CDR3, as DNA: TGCGCCAGCAGCTTAGGGACCGAGGGGACCCAGTACTTC.

The chain combines TRBV28 with TRBJ2-5; D perhaps matches TRBD1 (5 bases). CDR1 and CDR2 (germline): MDHEN, SYDVKM. This CDR3 contains 15 residues. V lost 2 bases to trimming and J lost 5 bases, with 15 bases between them. This chain's CDR3 is CASSLMVPSGETQYF. The DNA of the CDR3 is TGTGCCAGCAGTTTAATGGTCCCTTCAGGGGAGACCCAGTACTTC.

V gene TRBV5-4 combines with J gene TRBJ1-1; 8 bases map to TRBD1. Germline V gene sequence: CDR1 SGHNT, CDR2 YYREEE (reference sequence). This CDR3 is built from 15 residues. The trim removed 1 base at V and 4 bases at J, leaving 6 bases unmatched. The CDR3 reads CASSLPGQAGTEAFF. The CDR3 DNA reads as TGTGCCAGCAGCTTGCCGGGACAGGCGGGCACTGAAGCTTTCTTT.

The CDR3 reads CASSHANREQFF. The CDR3 bases are TGTGCCAGCAGCCATGCCAATCGTGAGCAGTTCTTC. The J gene is TRBJ2-1, the V gene TRBV5-4; D is undetermined. Trimming pared 4 bases from V and 9 bases from J, leaving 11 bases between. CDR3 size: 12 residues. Germline V gene data show CDR1 as SGHNT and CDR2 as YYREEE (reference sequence).

This chain connects TRBV18 to TRBJ1-6; 7 nucleotides match TRBD1. Germline values: CDR1 KGHSH, CDR2 LQKENI. This CDR3 has 15 amino acids. J gave up 9 bases and V 2 bases, and 7 bases lay outside the gene matches. For the CDR3, the DNA is TGTGCCAGCTCACCATTTGAGGGGGCCGGTTCACCCCTCCACTTT. Encoded protein: CASSPFEGAGSPLHF.